This TCR beta chain was identified in a study of blood T cell repertoires in COVID-19. Across the study: Samples of COVID-19 (acute and convalescent) were obtained from the United States, Italy and Spain. The analysed material was cDNA or gDNA that came from T cells, B-cell-depleted T cells, or PBMCs.

Original methodology: Amplification with reference gene primers provided the estimates of nucleated cell counts. Clones were sequenced by immunoSEQ multiplex PCR, and TCRdb holds only the in-frame ones, with some missing. The V and J calls and the clone size are those of that table, but D and trimming were determined from the DNA. There are approximately 56,000 clones in the sample; about 80% occur only once, and 5.5% to 7.5% lies in the top ten. The TCR was taken from a man aged 65 to 85 with active COVID-19. Source material: peripheral blood.

CDR3: CASSSPLLVRLQETQYF. The CDR3 nucleotides are TGTGCCAGCAGCTCGCCCTTACTAGTCCGTCTCCAAGAGACCCAGTACTTC. The chain employs TRBV7-2 and TRBJ2-5; possibly TRBD2 for D (5 bases). Between the trimmed V and J ends, which lost 4 bases and 1 base, there was a span of 19 bases. CDR1 and CDR2 (germline): SGHTA, FQGNSA. The CDR3 runs to 17 residues.